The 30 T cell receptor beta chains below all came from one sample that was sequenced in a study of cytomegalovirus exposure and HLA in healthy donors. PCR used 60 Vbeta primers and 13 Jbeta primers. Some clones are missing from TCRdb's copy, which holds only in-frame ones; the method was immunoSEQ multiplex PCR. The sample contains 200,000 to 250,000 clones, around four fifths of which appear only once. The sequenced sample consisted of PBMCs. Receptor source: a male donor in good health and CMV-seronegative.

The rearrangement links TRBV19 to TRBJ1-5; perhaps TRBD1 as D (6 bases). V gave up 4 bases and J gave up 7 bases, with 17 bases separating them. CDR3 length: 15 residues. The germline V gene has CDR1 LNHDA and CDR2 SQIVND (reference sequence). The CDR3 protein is CASSTIRDNLQPQHF. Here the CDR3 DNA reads TGTGCCAGTAGTACGATCCGGGACAACCTCCAGCCCCAGCATTTT. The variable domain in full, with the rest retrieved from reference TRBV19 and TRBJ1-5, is DGGITQSPKYLFRKEGQNVTLSCEQNLNHDAMYWYRQDPGQGLRLIYYSQIVNDFQKGDIAEGYSVSREKKESFPLTVTSAQKNPTAFYLCASSTIRDNLQPQHFGDGTRLSIL.

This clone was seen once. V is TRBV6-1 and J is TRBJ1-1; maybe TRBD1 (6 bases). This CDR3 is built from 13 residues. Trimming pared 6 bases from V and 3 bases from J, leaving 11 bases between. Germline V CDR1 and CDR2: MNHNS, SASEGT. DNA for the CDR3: TGTGCCAGCAGGAGACAGGTCGACACTGAAGCTTTCTTT. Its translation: CASRRQVDTEAFF.

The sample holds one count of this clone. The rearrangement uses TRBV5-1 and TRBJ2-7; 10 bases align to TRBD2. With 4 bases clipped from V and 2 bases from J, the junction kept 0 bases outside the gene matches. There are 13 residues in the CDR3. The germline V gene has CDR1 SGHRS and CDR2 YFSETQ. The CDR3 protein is CASSGTSAYEQYF. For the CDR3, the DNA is TGCGCCAGCAGCGGGACTAGCGCCTACGAGCAGTACTTC.

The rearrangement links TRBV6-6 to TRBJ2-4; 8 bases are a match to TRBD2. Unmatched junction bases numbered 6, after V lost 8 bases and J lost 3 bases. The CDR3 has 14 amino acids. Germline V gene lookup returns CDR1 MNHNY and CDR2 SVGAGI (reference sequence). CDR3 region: CASLRGGRKNIQYF. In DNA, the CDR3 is TGTGCCAGCCTACGGGGGGGGCGCAAAAACATTCAGTACTTC.

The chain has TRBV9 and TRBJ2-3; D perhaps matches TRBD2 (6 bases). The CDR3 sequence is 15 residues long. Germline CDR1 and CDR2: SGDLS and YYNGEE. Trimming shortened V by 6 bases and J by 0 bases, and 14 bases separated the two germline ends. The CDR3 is CASNRDSLSTDTQYF. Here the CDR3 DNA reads TGTGCCAGCAACCGGGACTCTCTAAGCACAGATACGCAGTATTTT. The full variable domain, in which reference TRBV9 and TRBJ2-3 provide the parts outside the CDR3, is DSGVTQTPKHLITATGQRVTLRCSPRSGDLSVYWYQQSLDQGLQFLIQYYNGEERAKGNILERFSAQQFPDLHSELNLSSLELGDSALYFCASNRDSLSTDTQYFGPGTRLTVL.

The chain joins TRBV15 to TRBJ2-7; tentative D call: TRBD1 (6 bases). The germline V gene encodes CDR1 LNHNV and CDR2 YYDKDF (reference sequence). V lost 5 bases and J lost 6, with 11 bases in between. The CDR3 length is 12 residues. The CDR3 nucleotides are TGTGCCACCAGCTTAGGACAGTCCGAGCAGTACTTC. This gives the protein CATSLGQSEQYF.

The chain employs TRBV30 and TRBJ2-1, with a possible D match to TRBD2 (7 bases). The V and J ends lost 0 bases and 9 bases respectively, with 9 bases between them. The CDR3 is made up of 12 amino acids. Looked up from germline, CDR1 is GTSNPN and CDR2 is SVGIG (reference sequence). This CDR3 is CAWSVGGGEQFF. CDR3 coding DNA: TGTGCCTGGAGTGTAGGGGGGGGTGAGCAGTTCTTC. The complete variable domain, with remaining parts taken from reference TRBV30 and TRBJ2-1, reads SQTIHQWPATLVQPVGSPLSLECTVEGTSNPNLYWYRQAAGRGLQLLFYSVGIGQISSEVPQNLSASRPQDRQFILSSKKLLLSDSGFYLCAWSVGGGEQFFGPGTRLTVL.

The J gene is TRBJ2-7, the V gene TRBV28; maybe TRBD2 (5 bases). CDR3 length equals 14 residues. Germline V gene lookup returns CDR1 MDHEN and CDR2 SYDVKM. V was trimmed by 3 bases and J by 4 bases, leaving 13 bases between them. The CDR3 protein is CASSFASGVYEQYF. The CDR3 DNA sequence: TGTGCCAGCAGTTTCGCTTCCGGGGTATACGAGCAGTACTTC.

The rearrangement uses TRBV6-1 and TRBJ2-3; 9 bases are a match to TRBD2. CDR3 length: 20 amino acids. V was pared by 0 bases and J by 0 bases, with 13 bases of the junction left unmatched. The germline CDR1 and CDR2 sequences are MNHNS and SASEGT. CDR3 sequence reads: CASSEAVSGRSVASTDTQYF. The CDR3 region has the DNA TGTGCCAGCAGTGAAGCAGTTAGCGGGAGATCGGTGGCTAGCACAGATACGCAGTATTTT.

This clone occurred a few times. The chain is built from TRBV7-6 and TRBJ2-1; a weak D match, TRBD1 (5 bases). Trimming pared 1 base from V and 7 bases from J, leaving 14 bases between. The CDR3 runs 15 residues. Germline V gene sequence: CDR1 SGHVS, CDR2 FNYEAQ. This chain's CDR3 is CASSLGSRARNEQFF. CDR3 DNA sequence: TGTGCCAGCAGCTTAGGGAGCAGGGCCAGGAATGAGCAGTTCTTC.

In nucleotides, the CDR3 is TGCGCCAGCAGTCCTTGGACTAGCGGGAGTTCAGATACGCAGTATTTT. Protein: CASSPWTSGSSDTQYF. V usage is TRBV10-2 and J usage is TRBJ2-3, with 13 bases identical to TRBD2. The germline V gene encodes CDR1 WSHSY and CDR2 SAAADI. After removal of 5 bases from V and 4 bases from J, the junction contained 6 bases not matched to a gene. The CDR3 length is 16 residues.

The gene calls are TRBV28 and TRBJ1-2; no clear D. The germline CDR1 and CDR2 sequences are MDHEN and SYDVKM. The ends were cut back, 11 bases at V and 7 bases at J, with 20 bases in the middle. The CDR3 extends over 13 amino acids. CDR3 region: CAYTTNTGSGYTF. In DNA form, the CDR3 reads TGTGCCTACACAACAAACACGGGGTCTGGCTACACCTTC.

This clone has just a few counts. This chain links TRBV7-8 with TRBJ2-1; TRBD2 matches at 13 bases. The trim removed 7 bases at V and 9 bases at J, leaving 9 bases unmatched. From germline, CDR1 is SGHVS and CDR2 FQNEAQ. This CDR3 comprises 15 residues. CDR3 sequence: CASTHSRTSGGEQFF. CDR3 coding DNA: TGTGCCAGCACCCATAGTCGGACTAGCGGGGGTGAGCAGTTCTTC.

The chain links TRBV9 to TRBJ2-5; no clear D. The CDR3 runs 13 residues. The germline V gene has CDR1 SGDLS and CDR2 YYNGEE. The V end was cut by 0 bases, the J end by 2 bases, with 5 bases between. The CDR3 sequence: CASSVGGQETQYF. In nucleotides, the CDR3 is TGTGCCAGCAGCGTAGGAGGTCAAGAGACCCAGTACTTC.

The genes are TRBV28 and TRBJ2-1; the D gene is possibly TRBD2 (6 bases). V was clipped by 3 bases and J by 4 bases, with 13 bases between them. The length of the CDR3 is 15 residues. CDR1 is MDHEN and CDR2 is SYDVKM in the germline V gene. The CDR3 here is CASSFRGGNYNEQFF. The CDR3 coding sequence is TGTGCCAGCAGTTTTAGGGGCGGGAATTACAATGAGCAGTTCTTC.

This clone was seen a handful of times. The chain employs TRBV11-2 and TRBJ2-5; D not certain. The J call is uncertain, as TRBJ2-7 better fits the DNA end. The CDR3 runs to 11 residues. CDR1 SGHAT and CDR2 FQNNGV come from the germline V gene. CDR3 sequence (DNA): TGTGCCAGCAGCCCTTTCTACGAGCAGTACTTC. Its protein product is CASSPFYEQYF.

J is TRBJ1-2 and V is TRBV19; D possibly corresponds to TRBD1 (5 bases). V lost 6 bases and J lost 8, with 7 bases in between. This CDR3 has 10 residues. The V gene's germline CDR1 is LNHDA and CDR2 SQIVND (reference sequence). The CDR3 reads CASRQGGYTF. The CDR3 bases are TGTGCCAGTAGGCAGGGAGGCTACACCTTC.

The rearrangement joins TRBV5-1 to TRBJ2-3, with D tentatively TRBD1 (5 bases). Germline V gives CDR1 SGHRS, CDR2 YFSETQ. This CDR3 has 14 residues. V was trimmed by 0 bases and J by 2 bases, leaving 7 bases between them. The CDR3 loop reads CASSLEGYTDTQYF. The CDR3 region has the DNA TGCGCCAGCAGCTTGGAGGGGTACACAGATACGCAGTATTTT.

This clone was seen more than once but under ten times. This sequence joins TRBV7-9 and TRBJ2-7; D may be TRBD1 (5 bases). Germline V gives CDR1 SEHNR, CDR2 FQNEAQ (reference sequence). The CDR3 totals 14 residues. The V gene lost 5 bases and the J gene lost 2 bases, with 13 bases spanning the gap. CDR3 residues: CASSVLTEAYEQYF. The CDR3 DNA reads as TGTGCCAGCAGCGTACTGACAGAGGCCTACGAGCAGTACTTC. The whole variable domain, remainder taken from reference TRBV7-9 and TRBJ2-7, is DTGVSQNPRHKITKRGQNVTFRCDPISEHNRLYWYRQTLGQGPEFLTYFQNEAQLEKSRLLSDRFSAERPKGSFSTLEIQRTEQGDSAMYLCASSVLTEAYEQYFGPGTRLTVT.

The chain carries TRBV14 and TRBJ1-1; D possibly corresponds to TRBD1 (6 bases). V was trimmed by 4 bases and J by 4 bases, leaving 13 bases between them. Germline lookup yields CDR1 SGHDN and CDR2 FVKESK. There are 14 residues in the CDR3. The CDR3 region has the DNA TGTGCCAGCAGCCTCCACACAGGGACCACTGAAGCTTTCTTT. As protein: CASSLHTGTTEAFF.

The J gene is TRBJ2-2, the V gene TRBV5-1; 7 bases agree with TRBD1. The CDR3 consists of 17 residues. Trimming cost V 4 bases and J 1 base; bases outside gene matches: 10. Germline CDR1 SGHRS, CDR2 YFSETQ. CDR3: CASSQSRGQGNTGELFF. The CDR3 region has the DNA TGCGCCAGCAGCCAATCGAGGGGGCAGGGGAACACCGGGGAGCTGTTTTTT.

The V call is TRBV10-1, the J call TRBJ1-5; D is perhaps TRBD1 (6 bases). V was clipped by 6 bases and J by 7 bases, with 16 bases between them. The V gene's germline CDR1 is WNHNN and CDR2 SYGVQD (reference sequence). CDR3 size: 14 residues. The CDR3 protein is CASSKGGIDQPQHF. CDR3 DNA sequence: TGCGCCAGCAGCAAGGGGGGGATCGACCAGCCCCAGCATTTT.

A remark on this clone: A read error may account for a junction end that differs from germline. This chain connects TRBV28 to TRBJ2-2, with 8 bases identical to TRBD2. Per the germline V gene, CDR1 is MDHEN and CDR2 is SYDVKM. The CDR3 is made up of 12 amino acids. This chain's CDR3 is CGTGRAHGELFF. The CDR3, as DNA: TGCGGAACCGGGAGGGCCCACGGGGAGCTGTTTTTT. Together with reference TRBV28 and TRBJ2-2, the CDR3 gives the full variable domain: DVKVTQSSRYLVKRTGEKVFLECVQDMDHENMFWYRQDPGLGLRLIYFSYDVKMKEKGDIPEGYSVSREKKERFSLILESASTNQTSMYLCGTGRAHGELFFGEGSRLTVL.

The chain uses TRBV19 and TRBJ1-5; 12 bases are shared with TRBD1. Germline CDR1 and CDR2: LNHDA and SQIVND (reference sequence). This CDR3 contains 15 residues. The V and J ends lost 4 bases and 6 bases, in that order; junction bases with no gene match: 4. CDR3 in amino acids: CASSTGTGGGQPQHF. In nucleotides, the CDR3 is TGTGCCAGTAGTACCGGGACAGGGGGCGGTCAGCCCCAGCATTTT.

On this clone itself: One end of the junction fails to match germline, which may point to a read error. The CDR3 loop reads CSSSLMAVQETQYF. The CDR3 coding sequence is TGTTCCAGCAGCTTAATGGCGGTCCAAGAGACCCAGTACTTC. This sequence joins TRBV7-9 and TRBJ2-5; D not resolved. Germline V gene data show CDR1 as SEHNR and CDR2 as FQNEAQ (reference sequence). The CDR3 has 14 amino acids. Supplemented by reference TRBV7-9 and TRBJ2-5, the full variable domain reads DTGVSQNPRHKITKRGQNVTFRCDPISEHNRLYWYRQTLGQGPEFLTYFQNEAQLEKSRLLSDRFSAERPKGSFSTLEIQRTEQGDSAMYLCSSSLMAVQETQYFGPGTRLLVL.

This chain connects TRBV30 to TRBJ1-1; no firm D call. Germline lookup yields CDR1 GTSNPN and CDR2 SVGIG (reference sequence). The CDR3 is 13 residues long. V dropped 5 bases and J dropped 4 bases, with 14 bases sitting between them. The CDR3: CAWDSDPVTEAFF. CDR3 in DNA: TGTGCCTGGGACTCCGATCCGGTCACTGAAGCTTTCTTT.

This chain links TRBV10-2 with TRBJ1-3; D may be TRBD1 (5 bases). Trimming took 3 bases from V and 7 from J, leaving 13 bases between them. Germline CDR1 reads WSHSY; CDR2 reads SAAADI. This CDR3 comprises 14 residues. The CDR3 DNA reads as TGCGCCAGCAGTGAATCGGGGCGGGGGAACACCATATATTTT. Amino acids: CASSESGRGNTIYF.

CDR3 DNA sequence: TGTGCCTGGAGTGTGTCAGGGAGCAATCAGCCCCAGCATTTT. Translation: CAWSVSGSNQPQHF. V is TRBV30 and J is TRBJ1-5, with D possibly matching TRBD1 (5 bases). V was clipped by 0 bases and J by 1 base, with 7 bases between them. The CDR3 has 14 amino acids. In germline, CDR1 is GTSNPN, CDR2 SVGIG (reference sequence).

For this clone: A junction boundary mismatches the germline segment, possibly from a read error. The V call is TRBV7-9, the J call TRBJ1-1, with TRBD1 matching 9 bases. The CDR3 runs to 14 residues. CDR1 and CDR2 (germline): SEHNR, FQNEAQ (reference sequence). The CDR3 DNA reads TGTTCCAGCAGCTTAGAGACAGGGGGCACTGAAGCTTTCTTT. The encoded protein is CSSSLETGGTEAFF. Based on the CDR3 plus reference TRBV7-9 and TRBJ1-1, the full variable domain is DTGVSQNPRHKITKRGQNVTFRCDPISEHNRLYWYRQTLGQGPEFLTYFQNEAQLEKSRLLSDRFSAERPKGSFSTLEIQRTEQGDSAMYLCSSSLETGGTEAFFGQGTRLTVV.

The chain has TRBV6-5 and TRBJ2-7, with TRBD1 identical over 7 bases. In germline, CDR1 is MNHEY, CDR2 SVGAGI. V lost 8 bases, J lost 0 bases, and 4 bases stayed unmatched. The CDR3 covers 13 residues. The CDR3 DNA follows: TGTGCCAGCGACGGACAGGACTCCTACGAGCAGTACTTC. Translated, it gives CASDGQDSYEQYF.